This record looks at one T cell receptor (beta chain) sequence and its context. This clonotype is classified as medium-sized (0.01 to 0.1%). Its antigen is currently not known. No per-base quality is available; no much larger clone lies one base away. All patients had node-negative disease on CT and PET/CT, and none had a history of other malignancies or prior chemotherapy or radiotherapy. About 6.3 milliliters of peripheral venous blood were drawn into EDTA tubes at each of two time points. PBMCs were isolated by Ficoll-Paque Plus density-gradient centrifugation. Samples were stored at -80°C immediately after collection until analysis. These data are taken from a study of prognosis after radiotherapy for stage I lung cancer (dated by TCRdb to the early 2020s). The study in broad terms: Roughly 20 stage I NSCLC patients were enrolled in Nanjing, China, between April 2018 and January 2019. For each of the roughly 19 patients, one blood sample was taken before SBRT and one after, so the study sequenced some 40 samples in total. Ages in the cohort of 10 to 15 men and more than 5 women ranged from roughly 50 to 85 years, with a median of 74. Every patient was deemed medically inoperable, over 10 because of comorbidities and 7 because they refused surgery. This study profiled peripheral blood TCR beta repertoires from stage I NSCLC patients before and after stereotactic body radiotherapy and linked the repertoires to distant failure. There were more than eleven patients with newly diagnosed primary stage I lung tumors and several patients with oligometastatic NSCLC after surgical resection of the primary tumor. About 20% of the 19 patients developed distant metastases after SBRT, at a median of approximately 7 months; the other 15 showed no significant progression. Image-guided IMRT or VMAT was used to deliver SBRT in 3 to 5 fractions at a biologically effective dose of at least 100 Gy. Approximately 13 patients had adenocarcinoma and more than five had squamous cell carcinoma as the tumor histology. Concurrent therapy was not administered to any patient alongside SBRT. Results and caveats for the whole study, not just this receptor: After SBRT, the count of unique TCR clones dropped from a median of roughly 9,700 beforehand to some 7,000 afterward (Wilcoxon paired P=0.011). No adjustment for multiple comparisons was applied to any of the reported P values. Post-SBRT Shannon entropy and its change from baseline were lower in patients who developed distant metastases; baseline Shannon entropy was not associated with metastases. Limitations of the study included a small cohort and short follow-up, and the study findings need independent validation. Tumor specificity of expanded TCR clones was not determined. Differences by metastasis status were reportedly seen in TRBV and TRBJ usage frequencies, involving two V genes at baseline and, after SBRT, several V genes and two J genes.

The TCR beta CDR3 region was amplified from genomic DNA by two rounds of multiplex PCR. The first PCR round used primers specific to each TRBV and TRBJ gene, with sequences filed in Chinese patent CN105087789A. Universal primers were used in the second PCR round. The Roche High Pure PCR Template Preparation Kit was used to extract genomic DNA from the frozen PBMCs. Paired-end sequencing with 151 bp reads was performed on the libraries using an Illumina HiSeq 3000. In the original analysis: CutAdapt was used to discard raw reads that did not contain the multiplex PCR primer sequences. Using PEAR, the high-quality paired reads were merged into contigs. By aligning each contig to reference sequences, MiXCR assigned the TRB V, D and J gene segments to that contig. CDR3 sequences were clustered by base quality and sequence similarity to remove sequencing errors. Shannon entropy, normalized by the natural log of the productive TCR sequence number, served as the measure of diversity. To get clonality, Shannon entropy was divided by the natural log of the number of unique clonotypes, and that result was subtracted from one. The Youden index of ROC curves was used to select progression-free survival cut-offs for repertoire metrics, and analyses were performed in R 3.5.3. TCRdb itself trimmed the public reads at Q25 with fastp, ran MiXCR and retained productive beta chains. Identical CDR3 protein sequences are pooled into one entry, listed with their most common genes and DNA. Here the V and J calls rest on TCRdb's processing, not on the authors' analysis. This sample is represented by some 28,000 distinct CDR3 sequences; less than 40% of them were singletons. About an eighth of the sample goes to the ten largest clones.

Between the V and J ends, shortened by 11 bases and 4 bases respectively, the junction contains 18 bases. The CDR1 and CDR2 encoded by the germline V gene are MNHEY and SVGAGI. Taken from cysteine to phenylalanine, the CDR3 has 15 residues. Left in the record is the CDR3 DNA by itself, 45 bases read in frame from the first base. The sequencing here drew on PBMCs, taken before or after stereotactic body radiation therapy (not recorded which). This clonotype was sampled from a donor aged 50 or older with non-small cell lung cancer. The chain was built from TRBV6-5 and TRBJ1-6; TRBD1 could be the D gene, as 5 bases match. DNA sequence: TGTGCCGGGGCGGGCAGACACACATATAATTCACCCCTCCACTTT. Its protein is CAGAGRHTYNSPLHF.